This TCR beta chain was retrieved from a study of early T cells in non-severe SARS-CoV-2 infection (TCRdb year 2021). Study-level background: Because TCR sequencing relied on bulk RNA taken from unsorted whole blood, pairing of alpha and beta chains was not possible. The paper as a whole reports these results and caveats: VDJdb matching was skewed toward anti-spike CD8 responses and likely underestimated virus-specific expansions by missing private and CD4 specificities.

Preparation of the library involved 5' RACE. Sequenced on a NextSeq 500. In the TCR library protocol, unique molecular identifiers were attached to individual cDNA molecules to correct for PCR bias and sequencing error. Both TCR alpha and beta chains were sequenced, and tight co-correlation was observed between alpha and beta sequence abundances in each sample. The paper's data handling went like this. Decombinator V4 was used to annotate the V gene, J gene and CDR3 of the TCR sequences. TCRs were defined as expanded if a significant change between any two time points was detected under a Poisson model with p below 0.0001. TCR abundances were normalised to the total number of TCRs sequenced per sample and expressed as counts per million. TRAV1-2 paired with TRAJ12, TRAJ20 or TRAJ33 defined MAIT TCRs, while TRAV10 paired with TRAJ18 defined iNKT TCRs. A search of VDJdb, accessed on 1 November 2021, was run for TCRs annotated to CMV, EBV and SARS-CoV-2, with TCRs annotated for multiple antigens excluded. Using fastp at Q25 and MiXCR, TCRdb reprocessed the public reads and kept productive beta chains. Identical CDR3 protein sequences are pooled into one entry, listed with their most common genes and DNA. The V and J calls follow TCRdb's processing rather than the paper's. Present in this sample are over 85,000 distinct CDR3 sequences, about 12% of which were seen just once. Together, the top ten hold around 4.1% of the sample.

This was a case-control study nested in a cohort of healthcare workers in London, UK, who had nasopharyngeal swab PCR tests and blood samples taken every week. Between 23 and 31 March 2020, the week of the UK lockdown, healthcare workers were enrolled and then followed up weekly for as long as 16 weeks. Comments on this clonotype: Its antigen is not yet known. No base quality information exists; no much larger clone differs at one position.

The V end loses 3 bases and the J end loses 0 bases, and a stretch of 8 bases separates them. The CDR3 spans 13 residues, from the cysteine through the phenylalanine. Just the 39-base CDR3 DNA is kept, in frame starting at base 1. The germline V gene (reference sequence) yields DFQATT for CDR1 and SNEGSKA for CDR2. The starting material was whole blood, obtained at baseline. The clonotype was recovered from an adult who was a healthcare worker with PCR-confirmed SARS-CoV-2 infection or an uninfected control (not recorded which). This chain joins TRBV20-1 to TRBJ1-1; no D gene can be assigned with confidence. The base sequence is TGCAGTGCTAGCGGCCAGATGAACACTGAAGCTTTCTTT. This codes for CSASGQMNTEAFF.